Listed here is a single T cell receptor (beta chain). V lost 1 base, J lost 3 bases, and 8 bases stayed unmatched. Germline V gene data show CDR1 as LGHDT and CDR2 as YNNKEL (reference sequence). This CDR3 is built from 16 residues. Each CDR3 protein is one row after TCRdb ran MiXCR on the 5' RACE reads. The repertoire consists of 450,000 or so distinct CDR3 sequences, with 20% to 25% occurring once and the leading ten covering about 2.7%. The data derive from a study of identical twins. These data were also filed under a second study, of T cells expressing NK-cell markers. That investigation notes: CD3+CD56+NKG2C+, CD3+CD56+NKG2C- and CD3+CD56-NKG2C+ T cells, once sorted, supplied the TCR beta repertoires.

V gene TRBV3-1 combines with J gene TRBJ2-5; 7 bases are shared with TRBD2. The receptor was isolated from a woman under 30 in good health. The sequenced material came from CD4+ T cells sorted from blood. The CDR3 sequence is CASSQGLGAGEETQYF. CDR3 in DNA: TGTGCCAGCAGCCAAGGTCTCGGGGCGGGAGAAGAGACCCAGTACTTC.